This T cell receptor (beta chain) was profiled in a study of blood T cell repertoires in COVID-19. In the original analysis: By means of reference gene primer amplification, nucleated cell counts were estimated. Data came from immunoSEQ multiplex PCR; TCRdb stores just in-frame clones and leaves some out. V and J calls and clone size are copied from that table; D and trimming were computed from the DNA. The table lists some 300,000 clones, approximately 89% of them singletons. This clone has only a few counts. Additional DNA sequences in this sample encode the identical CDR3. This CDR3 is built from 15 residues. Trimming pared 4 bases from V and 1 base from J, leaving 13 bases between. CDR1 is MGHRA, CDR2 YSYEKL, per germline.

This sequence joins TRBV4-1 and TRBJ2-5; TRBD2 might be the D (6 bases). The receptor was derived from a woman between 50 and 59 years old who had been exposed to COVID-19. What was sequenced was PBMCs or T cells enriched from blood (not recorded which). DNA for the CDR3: TGCGCCAGCAGCCCGGCGTTAGCGGCCCAAGAGACCCAGTACTTC. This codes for CASSPALAAQETQYF.